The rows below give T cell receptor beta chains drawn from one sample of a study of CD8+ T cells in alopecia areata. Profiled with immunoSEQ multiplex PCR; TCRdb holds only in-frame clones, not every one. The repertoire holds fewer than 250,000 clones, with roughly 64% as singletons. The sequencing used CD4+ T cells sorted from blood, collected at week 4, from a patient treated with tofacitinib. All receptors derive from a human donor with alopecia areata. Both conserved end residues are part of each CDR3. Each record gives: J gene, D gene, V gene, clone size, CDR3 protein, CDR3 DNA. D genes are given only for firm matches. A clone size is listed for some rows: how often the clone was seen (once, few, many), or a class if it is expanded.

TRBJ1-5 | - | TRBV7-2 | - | CASSLDSGGSNQPQHF | TGTGCCAGCAGCTTGGACTCCGGGGGTAGCAATCAGCCCCAGCATTTT
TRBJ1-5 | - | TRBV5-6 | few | CASSLGGFKNQPQHF | TGTGCCAGCAGCTTGGGCGGCTTCAAAAATCAGCCCCAGCATTTT
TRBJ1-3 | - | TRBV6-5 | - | CASRLSSGNTIYF | TGTGCCAGCAGGCTGAGCTCTGGAAACACCATATATTTT
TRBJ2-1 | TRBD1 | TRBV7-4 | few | CASSRGTGTLNNEQFF | TGTGCCAGCAGCCGCGGGACAGGAACTTTAAACAATGAGCAGTTCTTC
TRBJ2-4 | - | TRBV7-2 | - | CASSRSLAGTHIQYF | TGTGCCAGCAGCCGCAGCTTGGCGGGGACCCACATTCAGTACTTC
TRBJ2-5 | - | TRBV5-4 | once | CASSIPGSSGETQYF | TGTGCCAGCAGCATTCCCGGGAGCTCGGGGGAGACCCAGTACTTC
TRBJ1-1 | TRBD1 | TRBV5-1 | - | CASSIHRGADTEAFF | TGCGCCAGCAGCATACACAGGGGGGCAGACACTGAAGCTTTCTTT
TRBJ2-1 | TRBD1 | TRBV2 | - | CASSRQGTGEQFF | TGTGCCAGCAGTCGACAGGGTACGGGTGAGCAGTTCTTC
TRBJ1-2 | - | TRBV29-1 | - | CSVEDSGGASYGYTF | TGCAGCGTTGAAGATTCCGGGGGCGCGTCGTATGGCTACACCTTC
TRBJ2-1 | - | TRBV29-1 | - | CSTARGGNNEQFF | TGCAGCACAGCGCGCGGGGGCAACAATGAGCAGTTCTTC
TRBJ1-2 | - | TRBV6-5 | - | CASSYSMGASGYTF | TGTGCCAGCAGTTACTCGATGGGGGCCAGTGGCTACACCTTC
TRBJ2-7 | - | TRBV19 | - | CASMGDDPKGQYF | TGTGCCAGCATGGGGGACGACCCTAAGGGGCAGTACTTC
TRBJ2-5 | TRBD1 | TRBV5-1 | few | CASSLDTGEETQYF | TGCGCCAGCAGCTTGGATACAGGGGAAGAGACCCAGTACTTC
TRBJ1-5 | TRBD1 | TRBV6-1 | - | CASSSMDRANQPQHF | TGTGCCAGCAGTTCTATGGACAGGGCGAATCAGCCCCAGCATTTT
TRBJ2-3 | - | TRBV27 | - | CASTSGAWEDTQYF | TGTGCCAGCACCTCTGGGGCCTGGGAAGATACGCAGTATTTT
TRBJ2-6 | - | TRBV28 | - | CASGYTVRANVLTF | TGTGCCAGCGGGTACACGGTACGGGCCAACGTCCTGACTTTC
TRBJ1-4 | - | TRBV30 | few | CAWSMGATNEKLFF | TGTGCCTGGAGTATGGGAGCAACTAATGAAAAACTGTTTTTT
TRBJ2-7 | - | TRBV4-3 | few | CASSQGHGGNEQYF | TGCGCCAGCAGCCAAGGACATGGTGGCAACGAGCAGTACTTC
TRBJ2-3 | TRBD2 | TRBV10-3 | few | CAISESRGGTDTQYF | TGTGCCATCAGTGAGAGTCGGGGGGGCACAGATACGCAGTATTTT
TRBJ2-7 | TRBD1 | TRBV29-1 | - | CSVRGTGYSYEQYF | TGCAGCGTGAGAGGGACAGGGTACTCCTACGAGCAGTACTTC
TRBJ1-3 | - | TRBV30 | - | CAWRREGGRDTIYF | TGTGCCTGGAGGCGGGAGGGTGGTAGGGACACCATATATTTT
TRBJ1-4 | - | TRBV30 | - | CACPPPGQTNEKLFF | TGTGCCTGCCCGCCTCCGGGGCAAACTAATGAAAAACTGTTTTTT
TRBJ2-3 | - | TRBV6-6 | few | CASRVGGTDTQYF | TGTGCCAGCAGGGTGGGGGGCACAGATACGCAGTATTTT
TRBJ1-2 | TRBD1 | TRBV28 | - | CASTTGQGRGYTF | TGTGCCAGCACCACTGGACAGGGACGTGGCTACACCTTC